This T cell receptor beta chain was recorded in a study of blood T cell repertoires in COVID-19. Study details: Samples taken during acute and convalescent COVID-19 were collected in the United States, Italy and Spain. T cells, B-cell-depleted T cells, or PBMCs provided the cDNA or gDNA that served as material.

Per the study methods: For nucleated cells, counts were estimated from reference gene primer amplification. The assay was immunoSEQ multiplex PCR, and TCRdb's table has in-frame clones only and misses some. V and J calls and clone size are as listed in that table; D and trimming were resolved from the DNA. The data show 250,000 to 350,000 clones, roughly 90% seen once. From germline, CDR1 is SGHTA and CDR2 FQGNSA. Trimming removed 5 bases from V and 6 bases from J; junction bases left unmatched: 10. This CDR3 region has 17 residues. What was sequenced was peripheral blood. The receptor was derived from a man between 18 and 29 years old with active or convalescent COVID-19. This chain links TRBV7-2 with TRBJ2-2; 12 bases are shared with TRBD1. The CDR3 DNA reads TGTGCCAGCAGCCGGGTGCCGGGACAGGGGGCGCCCGGGGAGCTGTTTTTT. It encodes CASSRVPGQGAPGELFF.